The T cell receptor (beta chain) under discussion was sequenced for a study of T cell responses to AZD1222 COVID-19 vaccine. Study-level background: Second-dose timings of about 4 or about 12 weeks were pooled.

V shed 6 bases, J shed 3 bases, and the junction held 11 bases outside the gene matches. Per the germline V gene, CDR1 is MDHEN and CDR2 is SYDVKM. The length of the CDR3 is 15 residues. Measured with immunoSEQ multiplex PCR; TCRdb has only the in-frame clones, and not every one. The data contain approximately 92,000 clones, about nine tenths of them singletons. The source material was peripheral blood, sampled on day 0 of AZD1222 vaccination. The chain couples TRBV28 to TRBJ2-7, with TRBD1 identical over 7 bases. The sequence was collected from an adult in good health. The CDR3 DNA reads as TGTGCCAGCAGCCTCTCCCGGGACAGCCACTACGAGCAGTACTTC. This translates into CASSLSRDSHYEQYF.